The text below deals with one T cell receptor (beta chain). Its specificity is not known. The data originate from a study of cytomegalovirus exposure and HLA in healthy donors. Points from the study as a whole: In a later analysis, several top co-occurrence clusters appeared linked to parvovirus B19, influenza, CMV and Epstein-Barr virus.

PCR primers comprised 60 Vbeta and 13 Jbeta primers. This table comes from immunoSEQ multiplex PCR, and its TCRdb copy is limited to in-frame clones, with some not included. The table has under 200,000 clones, roughly 82% seen once. Sequences were obtained from PBMCs. The TCR comes from a man aged 50 to 60 in good health and CMV-seropositive.

This CDR3 is CASSQGQLNTEAFF. CDR3 nucleotide sequence: TGTGCCAGCTCCCAAGGACAGTTGAACACTGAAGCTTTCTTT. V is TRBV7-9 and J is TRBJ1-1; a weak D match, TRBD1 (6 bases). The V gene's germline CDR1 is SEHNR and CDR2 FQNEAQ (reference sequence). Trimming removed 8 bases from V and 0 bases from J, with 13 bases in between. The CDR3 runs 14 residues.